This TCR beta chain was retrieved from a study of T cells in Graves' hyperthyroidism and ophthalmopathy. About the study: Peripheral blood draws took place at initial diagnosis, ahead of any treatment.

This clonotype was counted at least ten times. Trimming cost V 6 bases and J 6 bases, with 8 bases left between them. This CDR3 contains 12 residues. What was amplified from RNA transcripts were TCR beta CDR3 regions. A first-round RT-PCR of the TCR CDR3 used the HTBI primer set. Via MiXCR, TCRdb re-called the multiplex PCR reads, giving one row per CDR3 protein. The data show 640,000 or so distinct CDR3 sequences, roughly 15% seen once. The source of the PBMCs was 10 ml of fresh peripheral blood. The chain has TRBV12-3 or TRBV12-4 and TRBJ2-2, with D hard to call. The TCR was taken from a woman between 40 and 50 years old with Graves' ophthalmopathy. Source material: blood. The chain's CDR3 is CASRPEAGELFF. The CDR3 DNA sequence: TGTGCCAGCAGGCCAGAAGCCGGGGAGCTGTTTTTT.